Here is one TCR beta chain with its context. Its antigen target is currently unknown. No much larger clone is present one base from it, and per-base qualities are unavailable. CDR1 LGHNA and CDR2 YSLEER were looked up in the germline V gene. Including the terminal cysteine and phenylalanine, the CDR3 comprises 16 residues. Only the CDR3 DNA is retained, 48 bases long and in frame from the first base. V loses 2 bases at its end and J loses 7 bases; junction bases beyond the gene matches: 13. This sample was included in a study of shared clonotypes between healthy human individuals (dated by TCRdb to 2018 to 2020). For context, the study as a whole: The cohort included a few men and a couple of women between 18 and 49 years of age. For each donor, CD4 naive and CD4 memory were each run on three plates, CD8 naive on two plates, and CD8 memory on one plate. To estimate repertoire size and how much clonotype sharing occurs between individuals, the study deeply sequenced the blood TCR repertoires of about five healthy adults. To increase sequencing depth and limit assay-specific biases, TCR repertoire library preparation and sequencing were carried out by different laboratories using diverse techniques. Each donor's leukapheresis produced roughly between roughly 0.94 and 9.5 billion PBMCs.

Using the deep immunoSEQ assay, TCR CDR3 regions were amplified from genomic DNA by multiplex PCR. Extracted genomic DNA from each cell subset was distributed evenly across all wells of several immunoSEQ 96-well plates, and each plate was treated as a replicate. Each replicate PCR for sorted subsets received 150 to 250 ng genomic DNA, equal to roughly 30,000 T cell genomes. Purified libraries were measured with a Qubit 3.0 fluorometer, size-checked on a Bioanalyzer 2100, and measured again with the KAPA Library Quantification kit. Every immunoSEQ 96-well plate was sequenced on a dedicated single-read 150-cycle Illumina NextSeq 550 flow cell. The authors' analysis ran thus. Because the immunoSEQ output held only junctional sequences and lacked quality scores, the filtering could not match the filtering applied to full-length reads. To assign V/J genes and CDR3, sequences were annotated using PyIR, a Python wrapper for IgBLAST v1.9, with IMGT germline references. Reads with weak V/J assignments (E-value above 1e-6), missing CDR3, stop codons, out-of-frame junctions, or ambiguous translated residues were removed. V3J clonotypes were defined as sequences sharing the same inferred V gene, J gene, and CDR3 amino acid sequence. The percentage overlap between two repertoires was calculated by dividing the number of shared unique clonotypes by the size of the smaller repertoire. Richness of each repertoire was evaluated using RTK rarefaction, the Chao1 estimator, and Recon v2.1 estimates of unobserved clonotypes. Generation probabilities were computed with OLGA for all TCRbeta clonotypes obtained by the gDNA method from a few donors. Not all clones reach the TCRdb copy of this immuneACCESS table, which keeps in-frame sequences only. Checked studies attribute under half of the gap to unresolved V genes and leave the rest unexplained. The D gene and trimming were derived from the DNA, and the V and J assignments and clone size from that table. The table for this sample lists about 2.2 million clones; approximately 94% of them were counted only once. Roughly 1.8% of the sample lies in the top ten.

General study outcomes and caveats: Naive subsets generally had larger estimated clonotype richness than memory subsets. Across a handful of donors, about 5.2% of naive CD4, roughly 3.3% of naive CD8, approximately 2.5% of memory CD4, and over 0.35% of memory CD8 clonotypes were shared. Because the study included only a small number of donors, the genetic and exposure-history diversity represented was limited. Pairwise subsampling indicated that sequencing depth was expected to affect the degree of clonotype sharing among donors. Compared with non-shared clonotypes, the clonotypes found in all four sorted-subset donors had higher generation probabilities. Sampling was limited to blood, and TCR repertoires in tissue likely differ from TCR repertoires in blood. Even with the large sequencing depth, rarefaction of the sorted-subset datasets indicated that sequencing was incomplete.

CD8 naive samples consisted of CD45RO-negative cells that were positively selected for CCR7, yielding a CD45RA+CCR7+ population without TemRA cells. The donors were healthy, HIV-negative adults with no recently reported acute infections or vaccinations. All donors were Caucasian adults living in Nashville, Tennessee, USA. After blood collection by leukapheresis, PBMCs were isolated using Ficoll-Histopaque density gradient centrifugation and then cryopreserved in the vapor phase of liquid nitrogen. Purity and quantity of every magnetically sorted T cell population were checked by analytical flow cytometry. From each sorted fraction, genomic DNA was isolated and quantified by UV absorbance on a Nanodrop 2000c.

Specimen: naive CD8+ T cells from PBMCs. Sample cell subset or site, as interpreted from the label and publication: CD45RA+CCR7+. The chain is assembled from TRBV4-3 and TRBJ2-7, with 8 middle bases fitting TRBD1. This clonotype was obtained from a young man in good health. Some clones in this sample may be carry-over from other donors' samples. Here is the DNA: TGCGCCAGCAGCCAATCGTTAGGGGTGACAGGGGCGGAGCAGTACTTC. It translates to CASSQSLGVTGAEQYF.